These T cell receptor beta chains were read from a single sample in a study of T cells in Graves' hyperthyroidism and ophthalmopathy. TCRdb analysed the multiplex PCR reads with MiXCR anew, one entry per CDR3 protein. Of 600,000 to 900,000 distinct CDR3 sequences listed, about 15% were seen once; the top ten hold approximately 8%. Sequenced sample: blood. The receptor set was obtained from a man aged 18 to 35 with Graves' hyperthyroidism. The CDR3 runs from the conserved cysteine through the conserved F or W. D genes are given only for firm matches. The size entry is marked missing in some rows and otherwise reads once, few, many or a size class.

v_call	d_call	clone_size	j_call	cdr3_nt	cdr3_aa
TRBV27	TRBD2	many	TRBJ2-1	TGTGCCAGCAGTTACCAGCGGGACTACAATGAGCAGTTCTTC	CASSYQRDYNEQFF
TRBV3-1	-	many	TRBJ2-5	TGTGCCAGCAGCCAAACCGGGGAGACCCAGTACTTC	CASSQTGETQYF
TRBV3-1	-	many	TRBJ2-1	TGTGCCAGCAGCCACACCTACCCGTACAATGAGCAGTTCTTC	CASSHTYPYNEQFF
TRBV20-1	-	many	TRBJ2-1	TGCAGTGCTAGAGATTGGGCGGGACTGGGAAATGAGCAGTTCTTC	CSARDWAGLGNEQFF
TRBV15	-	-	TRBJ1-1	TGTGCCACCAGCAGAGGCGGGGTTGGCAACACTGAAGCTTTCTTT	CATSRGGVGNTEAFF
TRBV20-1	-	many	TRBJ2-3	TGCAGTGCTCCCCGGGGGGATACGCAGTATTTT	CSAPRGDTQYF
TRBV20-1	-	few	TRBJ1-1	TGCAGTGCTAATATAGGGCGGAACACTGAAGCTTTCTTT	CSANIGRNTEAFF
TRBV20-1	-	few	TRBJ1-2	TGCAGTGCTAGAGATGGGCGAGGAGGAGACTATGGCTACACCTTC	CSARDGRGGDYGYTF
TRBV28	-	-	TRBJ1-4	TGTGCCTGCAGGGTACCTCGACGGATTGAAAAACTGTTTTTT	CACRVPRRIEKLFF
TRBV28	TRBD1	-	TRBJ1-2	TGTGCCAGCAGTCCACCGGGACAGGGCGACTATGGCTACACCTTC	CASSPPGQGDYGYTF
TRBV7-7	-	few	TRBJ2-5	TGTGCCAGCAGCTTACAGGGGTGGGAGACCCAGTACTTC	CASSLQGWETQYF
TRBV28	-	few	TRBJ1-5	TGTGCCAGCACCGTAGCCACGGGCCCACATCAGCCCCAGCATTTT	CASTVATGPHQPQHF
TRBV4-1	TRBD2	few	TRBJ2-7	TGCGCCAGCAGCCCCCGCTTGAGGACTAGCAACGAGCAGTACTTC	CASSPRLRTSNEQYF
TRBV9	-	few	TRBJ1-3	TGTGCCAGCAGCCCTTGGGGGCCATTCTCTGGAAACACCATATATTTT	CASSPWGPFSGNTIYF
TRBV9	-	-	TRBJ1-6	TGTGCCAGCACCCGGACGTCCCTGCGGGATTCACCCCTCCACTTT	CASTRTSLRDSPLHF
TRBV7-8	-	many	TRBJ1-1	TGTGCCAGCAGCTTAGCCCCGGGGGGCACTGAAGCTTTCTTT	CASSLAPGGTEAFF
TRBV20-1	TRBD1	-	TRBJ2-1	TGCAGTGCTACCCCGACGGGACAGGGCTACAATGAGCAGTTCTTC	CSATPTGQGYNEQFF